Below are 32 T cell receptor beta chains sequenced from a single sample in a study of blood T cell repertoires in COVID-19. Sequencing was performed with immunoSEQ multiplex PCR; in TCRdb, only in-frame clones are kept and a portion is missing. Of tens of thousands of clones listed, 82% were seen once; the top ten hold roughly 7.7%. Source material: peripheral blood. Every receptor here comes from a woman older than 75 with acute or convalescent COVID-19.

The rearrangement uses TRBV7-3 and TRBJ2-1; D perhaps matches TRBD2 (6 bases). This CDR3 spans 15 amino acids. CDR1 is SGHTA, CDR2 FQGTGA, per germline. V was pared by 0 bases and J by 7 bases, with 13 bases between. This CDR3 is CASSLTAGQWNEQFF. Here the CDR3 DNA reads TGTGCCAGCAGCTTAACGGCGGGGCAGTGGAATGAGCAGTTCTTC.

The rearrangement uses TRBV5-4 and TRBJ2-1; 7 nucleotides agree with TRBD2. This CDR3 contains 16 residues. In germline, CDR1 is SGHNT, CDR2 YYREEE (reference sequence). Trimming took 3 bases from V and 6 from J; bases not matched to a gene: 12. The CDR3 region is CASSWGGDFGSNEQFF. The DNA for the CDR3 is TGTGCCAGCAGCTGGGGGGGGGATTTTGGGAGCAATGAGCAGTTCTTC. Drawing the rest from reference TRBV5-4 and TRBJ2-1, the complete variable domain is ETGVTQSPTHLIKTRGQQVTLRCSSQSGHNTVSWYQQALGQGPQFIFQYYREEENGRGNFPPRFSGLQFPNYSSELNVNALELDDSALYLCASSWGGDFGSNEQFFGPGTRLTVL.

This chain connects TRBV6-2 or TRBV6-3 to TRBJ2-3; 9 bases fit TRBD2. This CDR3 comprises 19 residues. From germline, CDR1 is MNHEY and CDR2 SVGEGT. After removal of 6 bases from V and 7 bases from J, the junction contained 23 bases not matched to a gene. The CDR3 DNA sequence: TGTGCCAGCAGCTCTACGACTAGCGGATCTACAATCTCCATATATACGCAGTATTTT. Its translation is CASSSTTSGSTISIYTQYF.

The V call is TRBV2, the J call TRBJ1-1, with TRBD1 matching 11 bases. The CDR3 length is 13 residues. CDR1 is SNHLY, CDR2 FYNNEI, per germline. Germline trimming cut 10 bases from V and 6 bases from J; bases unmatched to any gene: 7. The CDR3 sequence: CAIMDRGRSEAFF. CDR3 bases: TGTGCCATCATGGACAGGGGGCGGTCTGAAGCTTTCTTT.

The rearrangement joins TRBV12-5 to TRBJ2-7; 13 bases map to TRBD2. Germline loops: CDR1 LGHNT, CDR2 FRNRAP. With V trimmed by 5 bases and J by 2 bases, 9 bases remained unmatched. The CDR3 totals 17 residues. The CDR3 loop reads CASGQQGTSGKPYEQYF. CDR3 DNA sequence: TGTGCTAGTGGTCAACAAGGGACTAGCGGGAAACCCTACGAGCAGTACTTC.

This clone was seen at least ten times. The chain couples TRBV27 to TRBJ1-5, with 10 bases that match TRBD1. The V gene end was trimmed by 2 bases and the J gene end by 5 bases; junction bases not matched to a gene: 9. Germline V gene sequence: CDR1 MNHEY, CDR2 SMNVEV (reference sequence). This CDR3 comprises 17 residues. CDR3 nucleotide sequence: TGTGCCAGCAGTTTAGGCCCGGGACAGGGGATGGATCAGCCCCAGCATTTT. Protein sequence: CASSLGPGQGMDQPQHF.

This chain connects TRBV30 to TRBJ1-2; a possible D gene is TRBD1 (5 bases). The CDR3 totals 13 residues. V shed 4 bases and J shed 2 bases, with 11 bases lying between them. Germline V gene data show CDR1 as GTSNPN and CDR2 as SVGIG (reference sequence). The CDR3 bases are TGTGCCTGGAAACGGGGGGACAACTATGGCTACACCTTC. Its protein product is CAWKRGDNYGYTF. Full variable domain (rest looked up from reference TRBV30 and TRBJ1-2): SQTIHQWPATLVQPVGSPLSLECTVEGTSNPNLYWYRQAAGRGLQLLFYSVGIGQISSEVPQNLSASRPQDRQFILSSKKLLLSDSGFYLCAWKRGDNYGYTFGSGTRLTVV.

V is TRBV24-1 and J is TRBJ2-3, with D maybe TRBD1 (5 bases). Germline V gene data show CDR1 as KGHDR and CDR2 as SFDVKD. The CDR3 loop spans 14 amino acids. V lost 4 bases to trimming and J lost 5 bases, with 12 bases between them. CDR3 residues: CATSDRRGKDTQYF. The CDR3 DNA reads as TGTGCCACCAGTGACCGAAGGGGAAAAGATACGCAGTATTTT.

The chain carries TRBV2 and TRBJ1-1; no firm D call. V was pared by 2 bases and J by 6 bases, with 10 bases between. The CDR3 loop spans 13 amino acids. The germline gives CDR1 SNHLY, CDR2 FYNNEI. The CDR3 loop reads CASSETGWAEAFF. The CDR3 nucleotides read TGTGCCAGCAGTGAAACGGGATGGGCTGAAGCTTTCTTT.

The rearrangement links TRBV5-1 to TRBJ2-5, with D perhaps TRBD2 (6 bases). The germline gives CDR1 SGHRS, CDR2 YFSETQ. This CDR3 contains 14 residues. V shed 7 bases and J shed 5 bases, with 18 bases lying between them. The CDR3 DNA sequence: TGCGCCAGCCGGGATCCGGGAGTGTGGGAGACCCAGTACTTC. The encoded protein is CASRDPGVWETQYF.

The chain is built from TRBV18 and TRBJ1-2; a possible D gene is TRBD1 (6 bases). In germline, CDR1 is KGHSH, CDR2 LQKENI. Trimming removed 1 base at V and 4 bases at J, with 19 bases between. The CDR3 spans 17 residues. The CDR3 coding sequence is TGTGCCAGCTCACCACAGGGGACCCCAAGGGACACCTATGGCTACACCTTC. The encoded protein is CASSPQGTPRDTYGYTF.

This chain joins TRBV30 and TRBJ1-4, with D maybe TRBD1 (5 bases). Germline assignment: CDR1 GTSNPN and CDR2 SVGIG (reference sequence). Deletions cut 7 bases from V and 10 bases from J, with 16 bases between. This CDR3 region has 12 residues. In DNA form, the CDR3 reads TGTGCCTCCGCCCAAGGGGTCACAAAACTGTTTTTT. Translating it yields CASAQGVTKLFF.

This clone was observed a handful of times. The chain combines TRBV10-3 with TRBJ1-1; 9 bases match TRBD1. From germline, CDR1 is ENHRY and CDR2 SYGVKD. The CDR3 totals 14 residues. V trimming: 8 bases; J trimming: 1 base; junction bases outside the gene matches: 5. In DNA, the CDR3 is TGTGCCATCGCTACGGACAGGGGGAACACTGAAGCTTTCTTT. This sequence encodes CAIATDRGNTEAFF.

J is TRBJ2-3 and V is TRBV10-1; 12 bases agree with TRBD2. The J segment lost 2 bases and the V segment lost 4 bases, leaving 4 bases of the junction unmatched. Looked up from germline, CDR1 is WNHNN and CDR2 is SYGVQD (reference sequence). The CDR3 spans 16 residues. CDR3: CASSGGLAGNTDTQYF. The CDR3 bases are TGCGCCAGCAGTGGTGGACTAGCGGGGAACACAGATACGCAGTATTTT.

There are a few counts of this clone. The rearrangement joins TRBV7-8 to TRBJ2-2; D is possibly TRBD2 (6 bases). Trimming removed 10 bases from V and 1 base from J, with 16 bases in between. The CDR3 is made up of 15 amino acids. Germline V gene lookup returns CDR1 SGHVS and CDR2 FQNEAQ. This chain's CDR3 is CATARERLNTGELFF. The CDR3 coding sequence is TGTGCCACAGCACGGGAGCGGTTGAACACCGGGGAGCTGTTTTTT.

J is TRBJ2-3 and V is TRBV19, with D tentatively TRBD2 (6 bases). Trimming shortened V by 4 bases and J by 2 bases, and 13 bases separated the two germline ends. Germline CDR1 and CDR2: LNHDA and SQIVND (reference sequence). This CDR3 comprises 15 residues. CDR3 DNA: TGTGCCAGTAGTAATATGGCGGGGATCACAGATACGCAGTATTTT. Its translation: CASSNMAGITDTQYF. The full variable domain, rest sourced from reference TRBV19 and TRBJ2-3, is DGGITQSPKYLFRKEGQNVTLSCEQNLNHDAMYWYRQDPGQGLRLIYYSQIVNDFQKGDIAEGYSVSREKKESFPLTVTSAQKNPTAFYLCASSNMAGITDTQYFGPGTRLTVL.

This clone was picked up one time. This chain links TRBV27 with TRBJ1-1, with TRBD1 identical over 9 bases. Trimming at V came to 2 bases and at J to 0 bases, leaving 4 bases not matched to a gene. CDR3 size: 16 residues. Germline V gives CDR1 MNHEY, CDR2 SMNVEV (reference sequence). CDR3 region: CASSLQQGALNTEAFF. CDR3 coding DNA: TGTGCCAGCAGTTTACAACAGGGGGCCTTGAACACTGAAGCTTTCTTT.

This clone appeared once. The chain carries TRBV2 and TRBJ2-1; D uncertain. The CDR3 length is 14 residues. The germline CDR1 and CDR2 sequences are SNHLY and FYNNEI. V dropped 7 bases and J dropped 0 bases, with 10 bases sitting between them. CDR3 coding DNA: TGTGCCAGCAAGGCAGGTGTCTCCTACAATGAGCAGTTCTTC. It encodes CASKAGVSYNEQFF.

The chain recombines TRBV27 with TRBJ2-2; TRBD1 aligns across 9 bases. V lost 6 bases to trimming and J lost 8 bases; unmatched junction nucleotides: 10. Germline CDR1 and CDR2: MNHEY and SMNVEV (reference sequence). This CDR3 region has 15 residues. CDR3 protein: CASRKGQGSLGELFF. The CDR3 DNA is TGTGCCAGCAGGAAGGGACAGGGTTCCTTGGGGGAGCTGTTTTTT.

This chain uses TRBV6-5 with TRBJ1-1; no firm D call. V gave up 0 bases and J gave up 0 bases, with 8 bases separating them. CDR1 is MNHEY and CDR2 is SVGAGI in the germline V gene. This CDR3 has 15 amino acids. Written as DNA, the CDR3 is TGTGCCAGCAGTTACTCTCACAAGTTGAACACTGAAGCTTTCTTT. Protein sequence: CASSYSHKLNTEAFF.

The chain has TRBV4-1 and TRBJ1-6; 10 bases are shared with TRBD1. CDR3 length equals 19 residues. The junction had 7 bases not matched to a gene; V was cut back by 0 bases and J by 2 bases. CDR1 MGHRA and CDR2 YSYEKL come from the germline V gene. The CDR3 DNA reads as TGCGCCAGCAGCCAAGATCTTGCCGGGACAGGGGCCTATAATTCACCCCTCCACTTT. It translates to CASSQDLAGTGAYNSPLHF.

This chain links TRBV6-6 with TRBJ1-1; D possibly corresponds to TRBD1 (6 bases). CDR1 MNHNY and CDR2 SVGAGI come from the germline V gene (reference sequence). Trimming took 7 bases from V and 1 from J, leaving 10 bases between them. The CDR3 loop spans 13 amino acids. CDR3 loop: CASTMTGNTEAFF. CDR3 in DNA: TGTGCCAGCACAATGACAGGGAACACTGAAGCTTTCTTT.

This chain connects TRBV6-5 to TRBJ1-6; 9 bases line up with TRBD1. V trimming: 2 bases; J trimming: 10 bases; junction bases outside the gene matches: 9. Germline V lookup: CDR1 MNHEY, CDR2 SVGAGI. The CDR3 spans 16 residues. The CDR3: CASSYTPPGQGSPLHF. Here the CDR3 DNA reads TGTGCCAGCAGTTACACCCCTCCGGGACAGGGATCACCCCTCCACTTT.

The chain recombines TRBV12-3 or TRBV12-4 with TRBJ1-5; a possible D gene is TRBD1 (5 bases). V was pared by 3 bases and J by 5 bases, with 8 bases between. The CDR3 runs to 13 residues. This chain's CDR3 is CASSLWGDQPQHF. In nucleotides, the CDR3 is TGTGCCAGCAGTTTGTGGGGGGATCAGCCCCAGCATTTT.

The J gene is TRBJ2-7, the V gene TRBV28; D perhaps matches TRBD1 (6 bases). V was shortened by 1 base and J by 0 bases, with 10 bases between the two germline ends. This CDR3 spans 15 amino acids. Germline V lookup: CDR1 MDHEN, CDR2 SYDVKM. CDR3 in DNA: TGTGCCAGCAGTTTATTCGGGACAAGCTCCTACGAGCAGTACTTC. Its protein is CASSLFGTSSYEQYF.

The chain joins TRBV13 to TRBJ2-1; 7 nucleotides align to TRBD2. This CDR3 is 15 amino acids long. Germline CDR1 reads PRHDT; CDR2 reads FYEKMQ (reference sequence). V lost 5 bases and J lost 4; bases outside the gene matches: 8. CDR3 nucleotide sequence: TGTGCCAGCAGCCCGATAGGGGAGGGATACAATGAGCAGTTCTTC. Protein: CASSPIGEGYNEQFF. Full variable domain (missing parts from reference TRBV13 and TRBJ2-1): AAGVIQSPRHLIKEKRETATLKCYPIPRHDTVYWYQQGPGQDPQFLISFYEKMQSDKGSIPDRFSAQQFSDYHSELNMSSLELGDSALYFCASSPIGEGYNEQFFGPGTRLTVL.

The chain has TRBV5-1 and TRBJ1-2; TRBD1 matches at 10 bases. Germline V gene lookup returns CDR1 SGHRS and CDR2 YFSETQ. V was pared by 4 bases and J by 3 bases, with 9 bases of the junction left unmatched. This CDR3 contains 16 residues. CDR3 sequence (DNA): TGCGCCAGCAGCCCGACAGGGGGCGCGACCGACTATGGCTACACCTTC. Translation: CASSPTGGATDYGYTF.

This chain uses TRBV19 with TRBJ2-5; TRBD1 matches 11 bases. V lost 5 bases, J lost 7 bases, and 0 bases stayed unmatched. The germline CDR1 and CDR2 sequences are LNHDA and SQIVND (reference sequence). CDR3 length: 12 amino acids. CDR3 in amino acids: CASSGTGGTQYF. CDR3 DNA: TGTGCCAGTAGTGGGACAGGGGGGACCCAGTACTTC.

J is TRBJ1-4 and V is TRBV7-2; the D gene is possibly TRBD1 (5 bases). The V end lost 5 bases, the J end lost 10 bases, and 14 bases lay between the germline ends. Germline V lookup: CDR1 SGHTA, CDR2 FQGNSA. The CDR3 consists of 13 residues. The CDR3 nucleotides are TGTGCCAGCAGCATCCCAGGGTCTGGAAAACTGTTTTTT. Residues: CASSIPGSGKLFF.

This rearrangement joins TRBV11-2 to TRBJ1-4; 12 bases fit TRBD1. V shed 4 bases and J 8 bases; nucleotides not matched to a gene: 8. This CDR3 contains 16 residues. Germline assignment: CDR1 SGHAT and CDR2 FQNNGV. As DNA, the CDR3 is TGTGCCAGCAGCTCACACTCCGGGACAGGGGGCGAAAAACTGTTTTTT. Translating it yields CASSSHSGTGGEKLFF.

The CDR3 DNA follows: TGTGCCAGCAGTTTATTACCGGGGAACACTGAAGCTTTCTTT. Protein product: CASSLLPGNTEAFF. The chain carries TRBV28 and TRBJ1-1, with D unresolved. V lost 1 base and J 1 base, leaving 7 bases between the germline ends. Germline V lookup: CDR1 MDHEN, CDR2 SYDVKM. The CDR3 loop spans 14 amino acids.

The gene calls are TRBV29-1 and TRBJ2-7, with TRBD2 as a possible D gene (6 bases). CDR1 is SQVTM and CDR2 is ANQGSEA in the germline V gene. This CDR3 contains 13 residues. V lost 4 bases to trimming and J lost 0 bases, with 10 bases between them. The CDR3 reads CSVGGLFSYEQYF. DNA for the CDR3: TGCAGCGTTGGGGGACTGTTCTCCTACGAGCAGTACTTC.